This T cell receptor beta chain emerged from a study of PD-L1 blockade in urothelial cancer listed by TCRdb under 2017. For the study in its entirety: Every patient began therapy in the mid-2010s and was given atezolizumab 1,200 mg intravenously every 3 weeks. About 90% of the 29 patients were males with bladder-origin urothelial cancer, and about 60% of the 29 reported a prior smoking history. Patients had an ECOG performance status of 0 or 1 and had received between 0 and 3 prior chemotherapy regimens. Blood samples were analyzed 3 weeks after the start of treatment (second dose) and 6 weeks after the start of treatment. Blood samples gave a median of around 140,000 T cells and 83,000 or so unique TCRs, with a median clonality of around 0.08. An exploratory multi-omic analysis was conducted of the somatic, immune and clinical correlates of response to PD-L1 blockade with atezolizumab in urothelial cancer. TCR sequencing covered pretreatment tumor samples and matched, serially collected peripheral blood taken before and after atezolizumab treatment. Progression-free survival longer than 6 months counted as durable clinical benefit, and TCR features were additionally tested against both progression-free and overall survival. In the same patients, whole exome sequencing and RNA sequencing of pretreatment tumors were performed in addition to TCR sequencing. Roughly 9 patients reached durable clinical benefit, while 20 patients did not. Pretreatment blood TCR-seq was available for about 28 patients, at least one posttreatment blood collection was obtained for some 25 patients, and tumor TCR-seq was available for some 25 patients. The paper's findings and limits, for the study overall: Because of the small sample size (n of about 29) and the many exploratory analyses performed, the results are intended to be regarded as hypothesis-generating. A pretreatment peripheral blood TCR clonality below the median was linked to improved progression-free and overall survival. Among patients with durable benefit, tumor-associated TCR clones showed greater expansion in peripheral blood 3 weeks after treatment started (n ≈ 22, p = 0.022).

In regard to this clone: It lacks a known antigen. Nothing much larger sits one base from this clone, and base qualities are not available.

Here V drops 6 bases and J drops 1 base, and the junction holds 5 bases not matched to any gene. Taken from cysteine to phenylalanine, the CDR3 has 15 residues. CDR3 DNA is the only sequence kept; it has 45 bases, read in frame from the first base. According to the germline V gene, CDR1 reads MDHEN and CDR2 reads SYDVKM. The cohort comprised nearly 30 patients with locally advanced or metastatic urothelial carcinoma treated at Memorial Sloan Kettering on a trial protocol. Peripheral blood mononuclear cells were collected from each patient pretreatment and during treatment, giving between 1 and 8 total time points per patient. The Qiagen DNeasy Blood extraction kit was used to purify genomic DNA from total PBMCs and tumor samples. Collected pretreatment and during treatment, PBMCs were isolated and stored as previously described. Synthetic TCR analog templates were spiked into each PCR to estimate absolute template abundance from read counts. Using the immunoSEQ assay, TCRbeta CDR3 regions were amplified from genomic DNA with bias-controlled V and J gene primers. Rearranged TCRbeta segments were sequenced at approximately 20X coverage. From the authors' description of their analysis: Clustering was used to correct sequencing errors, and CDR3s were annotated against IMGT so that V, D and J genes could be assigned. Downstream analyses used only productive TCRbeta rearrangements and left out out-of-frame or stop-codon sequences. Clonality was calculated as one minus the Shannon entropy normalized by the log of the number of unique productive sequences. Clones differing between time points or between blood and tumor were identified by Fisher's exact test with Benjamini-Hochberg correction at adjusted p below 0.01. Imported from immuneACCESS, the table was reduced by TCRdb to in-frame sequences with V and J called. These copies leave out some clones; in studies compared against another copy, an unresolved V gene accounts for under half, and the cause of the remainder is not known. The V and J calls and the clone size are those of that table, but D and trimming were determined from the DNA. The sample table contains 15,000 to 20,000 clones; only one count was recorded for about nine tenths of them. The biggest ten clones account for about 6% of the sample.

The clonotype originates from a man aged 45 to 65 with urothelial cancer. The rearranged segments are TRBV28 and TRBJ2-1; 8 central nucleotides agree with TRBD2. The sequences come from PBMCs, collected around atezolizumab (anti-PD-L1) treatment. The CDR3: CASRASGPSYNEQFF. DNA sequence: TGTGCCAGCAGGGCTAGCGGGCCGTCCTACAATGAGCAGTTCTTC. Here the CDR3 is joined to the reference TRBV28 and TRBJ2-1 genes, and the full variable domain is: DVKVTQSSRYLVKRTGEKVFLECVQDMDHENMFWYRQDPGLGLRLIYFSYDVKMKEKGDIPEGYSVSREKKERFSLILESASTNQTSMYLCASRASGPSYNEQFFGPGTRLTVL.